The 9 T cell receptor beta chains below were found in one sample sequenced in a study of blood T cell repertoires in COVID-19. Generated by immunoSEQ multiplex PCR, the TCRdb table keeps only in-frame clones and is missing some. This sample has about 100,000 clones, with 85% to 90% found just once. Sequencing was carried out using peripheral blood. These receptors were taken from a human donor in a cohort sampled during active COVID-19.

The chain combines TRBV3-1 (or the pseudogene TRBV3-2) with TRBJ2-5; 7 nucleotides line up with TRBD1. The V segment lost 0 bases and the J segment 4 bases; nucleotides outside the gene matches: 14. Germline-derived CDR1 and CDR2 are LGHDT and YNNKEL (reference sequence). The CDR3 length is 18 residues. The CDR3 region is CASSQDGPAGGLAETQYF. As DNA, the CDR3 is TGTGCCAGCAGCCAAGATGGGCCTGCAGGGGGTTTGGCAGAGACCCAGTACTTC.

The rearrangement links TRBV4-1 to TRBJ1-4, with D possibly being TRBD1 (5 bases). From germline, CDR1 is MGHRA and CDR2 YSYEKL. Trimming removed 4 bases at V and 3 bases at J, with 15 bases between. This CDR3 region has 16 residues. The CDR3 loop is CASSLRGRAPNEKLFF. CDR3 sequence (DNA): TGCGCCAGCAGCCTCCGCGGCAGGGCACCTAATGAAAAACTGTTTTTT.

In its sample, this clone was seen a few times. The chain carries TRBV5-6 and TRBJ2-7; a possible D gene is TRBD1 (6 bases). Germline lookup yields CDR1 SGHDT and CDR2 YYEEEE. The CDR3 totals 12 residues. V lost 5 bases and J lost 6, with 12 bases in between. The chain's CDR3 is CASRRSGVEQYF. In DNA form, the CDR3 reads TGTGCCAGCAGGCGTTCAGGGGTCGAGCAGTACTTC.

The chain combines TRBV19 with TRBJ1-2; D unresolved. Germline lookup yields CDR1 LNHDA and CDR2 SQIVND (reference sequence). Trimming left V 3 bases short and J 3 bases short, with 11 bases between. This CDR3 contains 14 residues. This CDR3 is CASSIDSGYYGYTF. CDR3 bases: TGTGCCAGTAGTATTGACTCTGGGTACTATGGCTACACCTTC.

This chain uses TRBV2 with TRBJ2-7; TRBD2 might be the D (5 bases). CDR1 is SNHLY, CDR2 FYNNEI, per germline. There are 15 residues in the CDR3. With 3 bases removed from V and 5 bases from J, the gap between germline ends came to 17 bases. The CDR3 region is CASSDIRRALNEQYF. CDR3 bases: TGTGCCAGCAGTGATATACGGCGGGCACTTAACGAGCAGTACTTC.

The chain couples TRBV27 to TRBJ2-2; D might be TRBD1 (6 bases). Between the trimmed V and J ends, which lost 7 bases and 4 bases, there was a span of 16 bases. Germline CDR1 is MNHEY and CDR2 is SMNVEV (reference sequence). The CDR3 totals 15 residues. The CDR3 loop is CASTSGTSGTGELFF. In DNA form, the CDR3 reads TGTGCCAGCACCTCTGGGACATCGGGCACCGGGGAGCTGTTTTTT.

The V call is TRBV2, the J call TRBJ1-3; D is perhaps TRBD1 (6 bases). V lost 5 bases, J lost 2 bases, and 13 bases lay in between. Germline loops: CDR1 SNHLY, CDR2 FYNNEI. CDR3 length: 15 residues. The CDR3 is CASSTRGYTGNTIYF. CDR3 DNA sequence: TGTGCCAGCAGTACGAGGGGGTATACTGGAAACACCATATATTTT.

The V and J genes are TRBV6-1 and TRBJ2-3, with D unclear. V was cut by 3 bases and J by 0 bases, with 10 bases left in between. The CDR3 loop spans 15 amino acids. Germline CDR1 MNHNS, CDR2 SASEGT. Here the CDR3 reads CASSEISGSTDTQYF. CDR3 DNA: TGTGCCAGCAGTGAGATTTCTGGCAGCACAGATACGCAGTATTTT.

This chain links TRBV9 with TRBJ2-5; TRBD2 agrees at 8 bases. Unmatched junction bases numbered 8, after V lost 6 bases and J lost 1 base. The CDR3 loop spans 15 amino acids. Germline CDR1 and CDR2: SGDLS and YYNGEE. CDR3 protein: CASTRQLAAQETQYF. The CDR3 DNA follows: TGTGCCAGCACCCGTCAACTAGCGGCCCAAGAGACCCAGTACTTC.